One and the same sample provided the 6 T cell receptor beta chains below, sequenced in a study of CD4 T cells in relation to SARS-CoV-2 and coronaviruses. Antigens of these TCRs are unknown. The unexposed donors gave CD4+ T cells in 2011-2018, prior to COVID-19. CD4+ T cells were isolated from the cells after 10 days of culture. Profiling relied on immunoSEQ multiplex PCR, and the TCRdb table lists in-frame clones only, not all of them. The data hold about 29,000 clones, with roughly 80% observed a single time. The specimen sequenced was CD4+ T cells from PBMCs, cultured in vitro. The source is a human donor in good health.

The sample holds one count of this clone. V is TRBV4-3 and J is TRBJ1-2; D uncertain. This CDR3 is built from 13 residues. Germline V gene sequence: CDR1 LGHNA, CDR2 YSLEER. Between the trimmed V and J ends, which lost 1 base and 4 bases, there was a span of 7 bases. The DNA of the CDR3 is TGCGCCAGCAGCCAAGTTCCAGCCTATGGCTACACCTTC. Translation gives CASSQVPAYGYTF.

The V gene is TRBV5-1, the J gene TRBJ2-1; D is perhaps TRBD1 (5 bases). The germline gives CDR1 SGHRS, CDR2 YFSETQ. The CDR3 is made up of 15 amino acids. The germline V and J ends were trimmed by 0 bases and 4 bases, with 11 bases remaining between them. CDR3 sequence: CASSLARTTYNEQFF. Here the CDR3 DNA reads TGCGCCAGCAGCTTGGCAAGGACAACGTACAATGAGCAGTTCTTC.

The chain links TRBV10-3 to TRBJ2-2; TRBD1 is a possible D gene (5 bases). Germline V gene sequence: CDR1 ENHRY, CDR2 SYGVKD. The V and J ends lost 10 bases and 4 bases respectively, with 22 bases between them. CDR3 length: 16 amino acids. The chain's CDR3 is CATSYRTSKGTGELFF. CDR3 nucleotide sequence: TGTGCCACCAGCTATAGGACATCGAAAGGCACCGGGGAGCTGTTTTTT.

This chain links TRBV5-1 with TRBJ2-6; perhaps TRBD2 as D (5 bases). The CDR3 extends over 20 amino acids. Trimming stripped 5 bases from V and 0 bases from J, with 24 bases between. Germline lookup yields CDR1 SGHRS and CDR2 YFSETQ. CDR3 sequence (DNA): TGCGCCAGCAGAACTCGGGGTTTTTTACCGTTTAGCTCTGGGGCCAACGTCCTGACTTTC. This codes for CASRTRGFLPFSSGANVLTF.

V gene TRBV6-5 combines with J gene TRBJ1-5; possibly TRBD1 for D (6 bases). The CDR3 is made up of 15 amino acids. Between the trimmed V and J ends, which lost 6 bases and 0 bases, there was a span of 12 bases. Germline CDR1 is MNHEY and CDR2 is SVGAGI. The CDR3 is CASRADSNSNQPQHF. CDR3 in DNA: TGTGCCAGCAGAGCGGACAGTAATAGCAATCAGCCCCAGCATTTT.

The V gene is TRBV9, the J gene TRBJ2-1; 14 bases align to TRBD2. CDR1 SGDLS and CDR2 YYNGEE come from the germline V gene. The CDR3 covers 18 residues. With V trimmed by 4 bases and J by 2 bases, 8 bases remained unmatched. CDR3 loop: CASSLGLAGGEPYNEQFF. CDR3 nucleotide sequence: TGTGCCAGCAGCCTCGGACTAGCGGGGGGAGAACCCTACAATGAGCAGTTCTTC.